This note documents a single TCR beta chain sequence. Germline values: CDR1 KGHSH, CDR2 LQKENI. The CDR3 consists of 16 residues. V lost 3 bases to trimming and J lost 0 bases, with 13 bases between them. This sample was taken from a study of blood T cell repertoires in COVID-19. Looking at the study overall: The United States, Italy and Spain were the sources of the acute and convalescent COVID-19 samples. PBMCs, B-cell-depleted T cells, or T cells provided the cDNA or gDNA that made up the material.

As handled by the study authors: From reference gene primer amplification, estimates of nucleated cell counts were derived. Here immunoSEQ multiplex PCR was the method, and the copy in TCRdb shows in-frame clones only, minus some. The DNA gave D and trimming, while V, J and clone size come from that table. Of roughly 55,000 clones listed, almost 80% are singletons. The clonotype comes from a man in his sixties with acute or convalescent COVID-19. Material: peripheral blood. The J gene is TRBJ2-3, the V gene TRBV18; no firm D call. The CDR3 DNA reads as TGTGCCAGCTCACCCTTAATCGGTAAAAGCACAGATACGCAGTATTTT. This codes for CASSPLIGKSTDTQYF.